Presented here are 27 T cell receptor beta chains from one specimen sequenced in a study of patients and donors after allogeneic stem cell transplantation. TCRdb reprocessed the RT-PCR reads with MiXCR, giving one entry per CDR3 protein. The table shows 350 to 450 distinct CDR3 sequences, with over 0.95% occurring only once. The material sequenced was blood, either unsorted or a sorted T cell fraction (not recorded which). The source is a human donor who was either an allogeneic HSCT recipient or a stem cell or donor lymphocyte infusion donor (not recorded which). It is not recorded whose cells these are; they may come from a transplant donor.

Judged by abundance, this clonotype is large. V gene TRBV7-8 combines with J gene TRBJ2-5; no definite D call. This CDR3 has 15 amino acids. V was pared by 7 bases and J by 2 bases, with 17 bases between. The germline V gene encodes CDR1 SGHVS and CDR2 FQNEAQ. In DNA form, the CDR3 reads TGTGCCAGCACCACCGCCCCCGGACGGCAAGAGACCCAGTACTTC. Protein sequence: CASTTAPGRQETQYF.

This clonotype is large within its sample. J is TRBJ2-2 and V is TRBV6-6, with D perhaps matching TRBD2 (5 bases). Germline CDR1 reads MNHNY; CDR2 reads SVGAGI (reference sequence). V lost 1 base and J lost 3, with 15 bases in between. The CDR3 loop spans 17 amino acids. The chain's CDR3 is CASSYLRAGTDTGELFF. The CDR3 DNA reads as TGTGCCAGCAGTTACTTACGGGCGGGTACGGACACCGGGGAGCTGTTTTTT.

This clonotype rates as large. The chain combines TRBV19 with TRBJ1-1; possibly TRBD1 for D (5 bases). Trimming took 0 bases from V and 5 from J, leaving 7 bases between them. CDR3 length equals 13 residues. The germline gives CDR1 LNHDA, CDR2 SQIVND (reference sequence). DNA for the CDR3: TGTGCCAGTAGTATAGATGAGGGGACTGAAGCTTTCTTT. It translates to CASSIDEGTEAFF.

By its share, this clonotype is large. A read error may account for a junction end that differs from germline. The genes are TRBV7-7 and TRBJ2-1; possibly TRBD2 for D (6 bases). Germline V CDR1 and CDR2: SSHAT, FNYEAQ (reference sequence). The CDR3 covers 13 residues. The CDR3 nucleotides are TGTGCTAGCAGCTTCCCGGGAGCCTCTGAGCAGTTCTTC. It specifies CASSFPGASEQFF.

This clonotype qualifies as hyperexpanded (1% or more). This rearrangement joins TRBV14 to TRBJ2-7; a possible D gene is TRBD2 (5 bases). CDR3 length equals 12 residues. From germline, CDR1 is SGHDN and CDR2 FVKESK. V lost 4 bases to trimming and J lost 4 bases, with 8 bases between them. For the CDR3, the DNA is TGTGCCAGCAGCCCAAGCGGATACGAGCAGTACTTC. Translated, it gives CASSPSGYEQYF.

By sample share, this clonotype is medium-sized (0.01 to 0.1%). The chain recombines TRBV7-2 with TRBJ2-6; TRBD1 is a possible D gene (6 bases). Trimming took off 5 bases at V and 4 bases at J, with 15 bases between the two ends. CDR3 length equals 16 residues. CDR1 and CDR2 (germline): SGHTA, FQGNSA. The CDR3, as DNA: TGTGCCAGCAGCCCGATGGCAGGGGCCGGGGCCAACGTCCTGACTTTC. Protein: CASSPMAGAGANVLTF.

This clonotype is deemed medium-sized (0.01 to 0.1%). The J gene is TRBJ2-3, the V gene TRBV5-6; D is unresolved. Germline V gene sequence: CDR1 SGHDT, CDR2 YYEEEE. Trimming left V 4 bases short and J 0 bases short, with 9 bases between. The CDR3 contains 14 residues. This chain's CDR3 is CASSPEYSTDTQYF. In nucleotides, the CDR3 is TGTGCCAGCAGCCCGGAGTACAGCACAGATACGCAGTATTTT. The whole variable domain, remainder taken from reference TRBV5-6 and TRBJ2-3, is DAGVTQSPTHLIKTRGQQVTLRCSPKSGHDTVSWYQQALGQGPQFIFQYYEEEERQRGNFPDRFSGHQFPNYSSELNVNALLLGDSALYLCASSPEYSTDTQYFGPGTRLTVL.

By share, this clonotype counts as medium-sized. The CDR3 sequence: CSAIPQENREQYF. In DNA, the CDR3 is TGCAGTGCTATCCCCCAGGAAAATCGCGAGCAGTACTTC. The V call is TRBV20-1, the J call TRBJ2-7; no clear D. Germline V gene data show CDR1 as DFQATT and CDR2 as SNEGSKA (reference sequence). The V and J ends lost 4 bases and 6 bases respectively, with 16 bases between them. CDR3 size: 13 residues.

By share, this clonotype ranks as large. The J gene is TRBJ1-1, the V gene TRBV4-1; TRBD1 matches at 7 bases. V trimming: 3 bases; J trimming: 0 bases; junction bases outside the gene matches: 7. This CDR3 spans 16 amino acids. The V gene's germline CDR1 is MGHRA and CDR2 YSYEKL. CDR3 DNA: TGCGCCAGCAGCCAGACTCCGACAGGGCTGAACACTGAAGCTTTCTTT. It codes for CASSQTPTGLNTEAFF.

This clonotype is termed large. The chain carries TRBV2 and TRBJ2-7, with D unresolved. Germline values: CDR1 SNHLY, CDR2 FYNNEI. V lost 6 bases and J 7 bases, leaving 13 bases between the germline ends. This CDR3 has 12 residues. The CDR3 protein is CASRPNLLEQYF. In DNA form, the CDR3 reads TGTGCCAGCAGGCCAAACCTTCTTGAGCAGTACTTC.

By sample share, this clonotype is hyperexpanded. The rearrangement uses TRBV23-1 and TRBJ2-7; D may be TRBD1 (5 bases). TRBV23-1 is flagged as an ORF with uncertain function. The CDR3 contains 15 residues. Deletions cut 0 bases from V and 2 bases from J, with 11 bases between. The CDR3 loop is CASSQSHRHPYEQYV. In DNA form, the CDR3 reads TGCGCCAGCAGTCAATCCCACAGGCACCCCTACGAGCAGTACGTC.

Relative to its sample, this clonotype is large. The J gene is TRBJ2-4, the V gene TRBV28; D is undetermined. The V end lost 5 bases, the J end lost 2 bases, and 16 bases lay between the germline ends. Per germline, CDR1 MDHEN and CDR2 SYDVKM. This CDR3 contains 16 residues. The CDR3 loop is CASSPGAPTSKNIQYF. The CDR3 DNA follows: TGTGCCAGCAGTCCCGGAGCCCCGACTTCCAAAAACATTCAGTACTTC.

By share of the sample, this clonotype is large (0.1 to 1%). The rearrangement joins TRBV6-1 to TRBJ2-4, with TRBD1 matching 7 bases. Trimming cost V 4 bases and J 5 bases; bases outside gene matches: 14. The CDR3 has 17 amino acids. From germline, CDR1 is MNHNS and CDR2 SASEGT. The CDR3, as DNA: TGTGCCAGCAGTGTACGCCCCGATTCCGGGACAGAAAACATTCAGTACTTC. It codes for CASSVRPDSGTENIQYF.

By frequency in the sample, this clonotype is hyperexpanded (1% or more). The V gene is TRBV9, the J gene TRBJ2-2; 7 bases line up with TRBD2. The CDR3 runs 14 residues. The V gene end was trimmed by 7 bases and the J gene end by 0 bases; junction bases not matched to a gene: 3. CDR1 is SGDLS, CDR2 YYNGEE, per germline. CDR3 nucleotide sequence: TGTGCCAGCGAGCGGGGATCGAACACCGGGGAGCTGTTTTTT. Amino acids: CASERGSNTGELFF.

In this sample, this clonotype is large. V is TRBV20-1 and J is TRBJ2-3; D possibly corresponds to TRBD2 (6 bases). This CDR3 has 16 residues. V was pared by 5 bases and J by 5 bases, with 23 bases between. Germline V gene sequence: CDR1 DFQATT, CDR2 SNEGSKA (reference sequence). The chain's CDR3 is CSAFRTFGGLIDTQYF. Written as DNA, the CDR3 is TGCAGTGCTTTTCGGACCTTTGGGGGACTTATAGATACGCAGTATTTT.

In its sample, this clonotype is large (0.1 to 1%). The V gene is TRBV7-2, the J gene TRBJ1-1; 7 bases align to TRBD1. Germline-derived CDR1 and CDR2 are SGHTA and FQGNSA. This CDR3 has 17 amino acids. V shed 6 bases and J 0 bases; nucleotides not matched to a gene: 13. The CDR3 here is CASRPDRVAYMNTEAFF. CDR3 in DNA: TGTGCCAGCAGGCCTGACAGGGTAGCCTACATGAACACTGAAGCTTTCTTT.

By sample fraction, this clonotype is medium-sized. CDR3 sequence reads: CATQGVVIEQFF. The CDR3 nucleotides read TGTGCCACCCAGGGGGTGGTAATTGAGCAGTTCTTC. The chain joins TRBV6-6 to TRBJ2-1; 7 bases agree with TRBD1. V lost 10 bases to trimming and J lost 9 bases; unmatched junction nucleotides: 9. The germline CDR1 and CDR2 sequences are MNHNY and SVGAGI (reference sequence). The CDR3 extends over 12 amino acids.

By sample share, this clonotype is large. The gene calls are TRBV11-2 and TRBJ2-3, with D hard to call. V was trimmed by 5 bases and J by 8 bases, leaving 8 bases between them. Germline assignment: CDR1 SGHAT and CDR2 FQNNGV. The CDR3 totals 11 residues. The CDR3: CASSQSGTQYF. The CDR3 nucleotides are TGTGCCAGCAGCCAATCGGGTACGCAGTATTTT.

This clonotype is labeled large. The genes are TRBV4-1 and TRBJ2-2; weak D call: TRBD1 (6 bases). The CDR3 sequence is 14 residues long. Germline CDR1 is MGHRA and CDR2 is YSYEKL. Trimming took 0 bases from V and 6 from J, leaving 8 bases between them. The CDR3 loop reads CASSQDPGAGELFF. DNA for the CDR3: TGCGCCAGCAGCCAAGATCCAGGGGCCGGGGAGCTGTTTTTT.

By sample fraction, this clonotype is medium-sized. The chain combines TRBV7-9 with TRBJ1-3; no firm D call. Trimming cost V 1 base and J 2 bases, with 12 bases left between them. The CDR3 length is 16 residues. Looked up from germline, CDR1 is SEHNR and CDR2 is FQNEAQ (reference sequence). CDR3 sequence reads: CASSLGAPITGNTIYF. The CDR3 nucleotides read TGTGCCAGCAGCTTAGGAGCGCCCATCACTGGAAACACCATATATTTT.

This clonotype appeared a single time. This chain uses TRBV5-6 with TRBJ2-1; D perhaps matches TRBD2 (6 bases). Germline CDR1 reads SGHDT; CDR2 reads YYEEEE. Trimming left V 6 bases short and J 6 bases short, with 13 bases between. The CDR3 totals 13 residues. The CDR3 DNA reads TGTGCCAGCAACCGGGAGAGCAGCAATGAGCAGTTCTTC. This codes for CASNRESSNEQFF. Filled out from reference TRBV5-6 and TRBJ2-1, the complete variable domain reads DAGVTQSPTHLIKTRGQQVTLRCSPKSGHDTVSWYQQALGQGPQFIFQYYEEEERQRGNFPDRFSGHQFPNYSSELNVNALLLGDSALYLCASNRESSNEQFFGPGTRLTVL.

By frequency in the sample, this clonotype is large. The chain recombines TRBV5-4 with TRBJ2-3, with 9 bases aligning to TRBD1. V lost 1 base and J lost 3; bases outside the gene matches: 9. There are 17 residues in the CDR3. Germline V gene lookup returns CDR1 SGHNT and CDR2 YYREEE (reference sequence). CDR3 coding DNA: TGTGCCAGCAGCTTGTTTGGACAGGGGCCCTCAACAGATACGCAGTATTTT. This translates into CASSLFGQGPSTDTQYF.

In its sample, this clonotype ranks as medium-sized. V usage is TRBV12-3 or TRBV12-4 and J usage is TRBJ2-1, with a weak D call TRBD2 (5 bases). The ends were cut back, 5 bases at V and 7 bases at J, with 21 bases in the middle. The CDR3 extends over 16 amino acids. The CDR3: CASSPGVEGLGNEQFF. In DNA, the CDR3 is TGTGCCAGCAGTCCCGGCGTAGAGGGTTTGGGAAATGAGCAGTTCTTC.

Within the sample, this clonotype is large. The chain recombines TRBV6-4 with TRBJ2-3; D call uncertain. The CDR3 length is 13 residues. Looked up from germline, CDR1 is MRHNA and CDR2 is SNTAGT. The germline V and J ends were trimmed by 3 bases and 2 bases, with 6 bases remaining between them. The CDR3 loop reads CASSEGVTDTQYF. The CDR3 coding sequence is TGTGCCAGCAGTGAAGGCGTCACAGATACGCAGTATTTT.

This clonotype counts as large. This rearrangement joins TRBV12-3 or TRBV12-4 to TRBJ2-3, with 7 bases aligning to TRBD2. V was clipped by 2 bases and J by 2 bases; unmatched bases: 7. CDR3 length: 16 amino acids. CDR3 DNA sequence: TGTGCCAGCAGTTTAAAAGCGGGATCTTCCACAGATACGCAGTATTTT. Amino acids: CASSLKAGSSTDTQYF.

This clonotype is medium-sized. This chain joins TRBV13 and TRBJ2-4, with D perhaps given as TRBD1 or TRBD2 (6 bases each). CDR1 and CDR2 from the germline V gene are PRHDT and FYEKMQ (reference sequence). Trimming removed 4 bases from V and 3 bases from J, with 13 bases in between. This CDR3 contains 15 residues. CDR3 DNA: TGTGCCAGCAGCTCCCCGGGGGCGGGCAAAAACATTCAGTACTTC. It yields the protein CASSSPGAGKNIQYF.

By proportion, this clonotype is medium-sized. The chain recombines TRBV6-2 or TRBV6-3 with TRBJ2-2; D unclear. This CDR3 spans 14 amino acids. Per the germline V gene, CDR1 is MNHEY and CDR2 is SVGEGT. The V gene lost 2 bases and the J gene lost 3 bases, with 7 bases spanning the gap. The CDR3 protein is CASSYGLYTGELFF. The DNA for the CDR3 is TGTGCCAGCAGTTACGGGTTGTACACCGGGGAGCTGTTTTTT.